This T cell receptor beta chain was documented in a study of metastatic and nonmetastatic thyroid tumors. All patients were untreated before thyroid surgery. Relative to its sample, this clone is medium-sized. Authors' methods: Researchers built a distant-metastasis classifier for papillary thyroid cancer that drew on CDR3 differences across clinicopathological groups. TCRdb reprocessed the PCR reads via MiXCR. In this record, the V and J calls reflect TCRdb's handling and not the investigators' own analysis. The sample includes roughly 14,000 clones, about 23% of them seen just once. V lost 0 bases to trimming and J lost 6 bases; unmatched junction nucleotides: 3. The CDR3 is 15 amino acids. Germline CDR1 reads MNHEY; CDR2 reads SVGAGI.

The sequence was obtained from a female donor with papillary thyroid cancer or a benign thyroid nodule (not recorded which). Some clones in this sample may be carry-over from other donors' samples. V usage is TRBV6-5 and J usage is TRBJ2-7; 12 bases align to TRBD1. The specimen was tumor tissue. The CDR3 loop is CASSYSGDRGPEQYF. The CDR3 DNA is TGTGCCAGCAGTTACTCGGGGGACAGGGGGCCCGAGCAGTACTTC.